The 29 T cell receptor beta chains below come from one sample, sequenced in a study of shared clonotypes between healthy human individuals. Sequencing used immunoSEQ multiplex PCR; TCRdb keeps in-frame clones, though not all of them. The sample carries more than 400,000 clones, more than 75% recorded once. Sequenced input: PBMCs. Receptor source: a woman aged 35 to 49 in good health. Some clones in this sample may be carry-over from other donors' samples.

The chain has TRBV5-4 and TRBJ2-7; D not certain. There are 14 residues in the CDR3. The V end was cut by 0 bases, the J end by 1 base, with 8 bases between. CDR1 and CDR2 (germline): SGHNT, YYREEE (reference sequence). CDR3 residues: CASSLGSNSYEQYF. The CDR3 nucleotides read TGTGCCAGCAGCTTGGGCAGCAATTCCTACGAGCAGTACTTC.

V is TRBV28 and J is TRBJ2-7; D may be TRBD1 (5 bases). CDR1 is MDHEN and CDR2 is SYDVKM in the germline V gene. CDR3 length: 15 residues. Trimming left V 3 bases short and J 4 bases short, with 16 bases between. CDR3 sequence (DNA): TGTGCCAGCAGTTTCACAGGAGCCGTCCTTTACGAGCAGTACTTC. Encoded protein: CASSFTGAVLYEQYF.

This clone was recorded only once. This chain joins TRBV21-1 and TRBJ2-7; the D call of TRBD2 is as the table states it, not checked on the DNA. TRBV21-1 is a recognized pseudogene. This CDR3 has 18 amino acids. CDR3 sequence (DNA): TGTGCCAGCAGCAAATCGTTTTCAGGAGGAGGCAGGTCCTACGAGCAGTACTTC. This sequence encodes CASSKSFSGGGRSYEQYF.

V and J are TRBV15 and TRBJ1-6, with a tentative D call TRBD1 (5 bases). Germline CDR1 reads LNHNV; CDR2 reads YYDKDF (reference sequence). Trimming cost V 0 bases and J 6 bases, with 9 bases left between them. The CDR3 has 15 amino acids. The CDR3 loop reads CATSRDRGLNSPLHF. The CDR3 region has the DNA TGTGCCACCAGCAGAGATAGGGGCCTTAATTCACCCCTCCACTTT.

In its sample, this clone was seen once. A far larger clone is one base from this, pointing to a likely read error. The sample carries other DNA sequences with the same CDR3. V and J are TRBV19 and TRBJ1-1; unclear D gene. This CDR3 region has 12 residues. CDR1 and CDR2 from the germline V gene are LNHDA and SQIVND (reference sequence). CDR3 DNA: TGTGCCAGTAGTCGGTGGGAAACTGAGGCTTTCTTT. The encoded protein is CASSRWETEAFF.

This clone was seen only once. The CDR3 here is CASRRADRNNEQFF. CDR3 nucleotides: TGTGCCAGCAGACGCGCGGACAGAAACAATGAGCAGTTCTTC. The chain uses TRBV6-5 and TRBJ2-1; maybe TRBD1 (6 bases). This CDR3 has 14 residues. V was clipped by 6 bases and J by 5 bases, with 14 bases between them. Germline CDR1 and CDR2: MNHEY and SVGAGI.

The chain recombines TRBV9 with TRBJ2-7; D gene uncertain. The V gene lost 4 bases and the J gene lost 3 bases, with 11 bases spanning the gap. This CDR3 comprises 13 residues. Germline CDR1 SGDLS, CDR2 YYNGEE. The DNA for the CDR3 is TGTGCCAGCAGCCGCAGGCCCGGCTACGAGCAGTACTTC. It specifies CASSRRPGYEQYF.

The V and J genes are TRBV18 and TRBJ2-4; D call uncertain. The CDR3 spans 13 residues. CDR1 is KGHSH, CDR2 LQKENI, per germline. Trimming took 3 bases from V and 8 from J, leaving 11 bases between them. The CDR3 protein is CASSPDPEDIQYF. CDR3 coding DNA: TGTGCCAGCTCACCGGACCCCGAGGACATTCAGTACTTC.

DNA for the CDR3: TGTGCCAGCAGTGACACCAATCAGCCCCAGCATTTT. This codes for CASSDTNQPQHF. The chain links TRBV2 to TRBJ1-5; D is uncertain. V was trimmed by 3 bases and J by 3 bases, leaving 3 bases between them. The CDR3 has 12 residues. Germline-derived CDR1 and CDR2 are SNHLY and FYNNEI.

The rearrangement uses TRBV2 and TRBJ2-1; D gene ambiguous. The CDR3 spans 14 residues. Germline V gene sequence: CDR1 SNHLY, CDR2 FYNNEI. V shed 4 bases and J shed 0 bases, with 7 bases lying between them. Here the CDR3 reads CASSGGNSYNEQFF. DNA for the CDR3: TGTGCCAGCAGTGGTGGAAACTCCTACAATGAGCAGTTCTTC.

This chain uses TRBV7-9 with TRBJ2-1; D tentatively fits TRBD1 or TRBD2 (6 bases each). V shed 2 bases and J shed 8 bases, with 10 bases lying between them. CDR3 length: 13 amino acids. CDR1 is SEHNR, CDR2 FQNEAQ, per germline (reference sequence). CDR3 protein: CASSLTGADEQFF. For the CDR3, the DNA is TGTGCCAGCAGCTTAACGGGGGCGGATGAGCAGTTCTTC.

About this clone itself: An end of the junction differs from the germline gene, which may be a read error. This sequence joins TRBV18 and TRBJ2-1, with D possibly called TRBD1 or TRBD2 (5 bases each). CDR3 length: 15 amino acids. Germline-derived CDR1 and CDR2 are KGHSH and LQKENI. The CDR3 region has the DNA TGTGCCAACTCACCGGGACCGACGTCCTACAATGAGCAGTTCTTC. Its translation is CANSPGPTSYNEQFF.

As concerns this clone: This specimen includes other DNA sequences encoding the same CDR3. The chain has TRBV7-8 and TRBJ2-2, with 11 bases lining up with TRBD2. This CDR3 has 17 amino acids. J lost 1 base, V lost 2 bases, and 3 bases had no gene match. Germline V gene sequence: CDR1 SGHVS, CDR2 FQNEAQ. In DNA, the CDR3 is TGTGCCAGCAGCTTACGGACTAGCGGGTTGAACACCGGGGAGCTGTTTTTT. Translation gives CASSLRTSGLNTGELFF.

This chain links TRBV7-9 with TRBJ2-7; D is perhaps TRBD2 (6 bases). Looked up from germline, CDR1 is SEHNR and CDR2 is FQNEAQ (reference sequence). V was pared by 1 base and J by 0 bases, with 13 bases between. The CDR3 sequence is 16 residues long. The CDR3 region is CASSLGGAGSSYEQYF. CDR3 nucleotide sequence: TGTGCCAGCAGCTTAGGCGGGGCAGGGAGCTCCTACGAGCAGTACTTC.

The chain recombines TRBV27 with TRBJ1-1; TRBD1 matches 7 bases. V dropped 6 bases and J dropped 1; count of bases not matched to a gene: 2. The CDR3 extends over 13 amino acids. Germline-derived CDR1 and CDR2 are MNHEY and SMNVEV (reference sequence). Here the CDR3 DNA reads TGTGCCAGCAGCTACAGGGGGAACACTGAAGCTTTCTTT. The encoded protein is CASSYRGNTEAFF.

V and J are TRBV5-8 and TRBJ1-4; 7 nucleotides align to TRBD1. Germline-derived CDR1 and CDR2 are SGHTS and YDEGEE. This CDR3 comprises 15 residues. Trimming took 4 bases from V and 8 from J; bases not matched to a gene: 11. The CDR3: CASSPLGQAEEKLFF. The CDR3 nucleotides read TGTGCCAGCAGCCCCCTCGGACAGGCCGAGGAAAAACTGTTTTTT.

This chain joins TRBV7-6 and TRBJ2-7, with a tentative D call TRBD2 (6 bases). The CDR3 has 13 amino acids. Germline V lookup: CDR1 SGHVS, CDR2 FNYEAQ. V was clipped by 5 bases and J by 7 bases, with 15 bases between them. This chain's CDR3 is CASSLRGAGEQYF. DNA for the CDR3: TGTGCCAGCAGCCTAAGAGGGGCGGGGGAGCAGTACTTC. Using reference TRBV7-6 and TRBJ2-7 for the parts outside the CDR3, the full variable domain is GAGVSQSPRYKVTKRGQDVALRCDPISGHVSLYWYRQALGQGPEFLTYFNYEAQQDKSGLPNDRFSAERPEGSISTLTIQRTEQRDSAMYRCASSLRGAGEQYFGPGTRLTVT.

This chain joins TRBV28 and TRBJ2-3, with 11 positions matching TRBD2. The CDR3 sequence is 15 residues long. Germline values: CDR1 MDHEN, CDR2 SYDVKM. J lost 5 bases, V lost 1 base, and 2 bases had no gene match. This CDR3 is CASSLLAGGEDTQYF. DNA of the CDR3: TGTGCCAGCAGTTTATTAGCGGGAGGGGAAGATACGCAGTATTTT.

This rearrangement joins TRBV28 to TRBJ1-2; a weak D match, TRBD1 (5 bases). The CDR3 contains 14 residues. Germline loops: CDR1 MDHEN, CDR2 SYDVKM. Deletions cut 6 bases from V and 3 bases from J, with 14 bases between. The CDR3 reads CASSSGGEDYGYTF. CDR3 in DNA: TGTGCCAGCAGCTCCGGGGGAGAAGACTATGGCTACACCTTC.

The chain couples TRBV28 to TRBJ2-2; TRBD1 or TRBD2 may be the D gene (6 bases each). The V and J ends lost 7 bases and 4 bases respectively, with 16 bases between them. Germline V gene lookup returns CDR1 MDHEN and CDR2 SYDVKM. The CDR3 totals 15 residues. CDR3 sequence (DNA): TGTGCCAGCACAACGGGGGCGCTGTCCACCGGGGAGCTGTTTTTT. Residues: CASTTGALSTGELFF. The whole variable domain, remainder taken from reference TRBV28 and TRBJ2-2, is DVKVTQSSRYLVKRTGEKVFLECVQDMDHENMFWYRQDPGLGLRLIYFSYDVKMKEKGDIPEGYSVSREKKERFSLILESASTNQTSMYLCASTTGALSTGELFFGEGSRLTVL.

The chain uses TRBV5-6 and TRBJ2-3; D may be TRBD1 or TRBD2 (6 bases each). Trimming took 6 bases from V and 12 from J, leaving 17 bases between them. CDR1 is SGHDT and CDR2 is YYEEEE in the germline V gene. CDR3 length equals 12 residues. CDR3: CASTRGGGSQYF. The CDR3 DNA reads TGTGCCAGCACCAGGGGTGGAGGGAGTCAGTATTTT.

The chain joins TRBV4-3 to TRBJ2-7; D might be TRBD1 (6 bases). Between the trimmed V and J ends, which lost 1 base and 4 bases, there was a span of 8 bases. Germline V gene sequence: CDR1 LGHNA, CDR2 YSLEER. CDR3 length equals 13 residues. The CDR3 spells CASSQGTVYEQYF. The CDR3, as DNA: TGCGCCAGCAGCCAAGGGACAGTGTACGAGCAGTACTTC.

This clone was counted between two and nine times. The rearrangement joins TRBV15 to TRBJ1-2; the D gene is possibly TRBD1 (6 bases). This CDR3 spans 14 amino acids. V was trimmed by 3 bases and J by 4 bases, leaving 12 bases between them. Germline assignment: CDR1 LNHNV and CDR2 YYDKDF (reference sequence). The CDR3 bases are TGTGCCACCAGCAGCGGACAGATCCTCTATGGCTACACCTTC. Translation: CATSSGQILYGYTF.

This clone appeared a few times. The chain links TRBV29-1 to TRBJ1-1, with D maybe TRBD1 (5 bases). The CDR3 length is 11 residues. Trimming removed 3 bases from V and 10 bases from J, with 12 bases in between. CDR1 is SQVTM, CDR2 ANQGSEA, per germline. The CDR3 is CSVEVGTAAFF. Here the CDR3 DNA reads TGCAGCGTTGAGGTGGGGACGGCAGCTTTCTTT.

This clone appeared a single time. The chain carries TRBV4-1 and TRBJ1-2, with D hard to call. In germline, CDR1 is MGHRA, CDR2 YSYEKL. The CDR3 consists of 14 residues. Trimming pared 0 bases from V and 8 bases from J, leaving 13 bases between. Here the CDR3 DNA reads TGCGCCAGCAGCCAAGAGGAAGCAGGAGGCGGCTACACCTTC. Translating it yields CASSQEEAGGGYTF.

The chain recombines TRBV28 with TRBJ1-2, with TRBD1 matching over 7 bases. V lost 5 bases to trimming and J lost 9 bases; unmatched junction nucleotides: 6. Per germline, CDR1 MDHEN and CDR2 SYDVKM. There are 12 residues in the CDR3. As DNA, the CDR3 is TGTGCCAGCAGTCAAACAGGGGTTCGCTACACCTTC. Encoded protein: CASSQTGVRYTF.

The chain joins TRBV28 to TRBJ2-2, with D uncertain. Germline lookup yields CDR1 MDHEN and CDR2 SYDVKM. Trimming shortened V by 4 bases and J by 2 bases, and 11 bases separated the two germline ends. The CDR3 runs 15 residues. The CDR3 nucleotides are TGTGCCAGCAGTTCCCTTAGTATTAACACCGGGGAGCTGTTTTTT. Translation: CASSSLSINTGELFF.

The J gene is TRBJ2-5, the V gene TRBV9, with 8 bases that match TRBD1. CDR1 and CDR2 (germline): SGDLS, YYNGEE. There are 15 residues in the CDR3. V dropped 1 base and J dropped 2; count of bases not matched to a gene: 4. CDR3: CASSVYGQGQETQYF. CDR3 nucleotide sequence: TGTGCCAGCAGCGTATACGGACAGGGTCAAGAGACCCAGTACTTC.

This chain joins TRBV7-7 and TRBJ2-1; perhaps D is TRBD1 or TRBD2 (5 bases each). Germline-derived CDR1 and CDR2 are SSHAT and FNYEAQ (reference sequence). Trimming took 5 bases from V and 8 from J, leaving 13 bases between them. CDR3 length: 13 residues. In DNA form, the CDR3 reads TGTGCCAGCAGCCCGTCCGGGGCCGATGAGCAGTTCTTC. It translates to CASSPSGADEQFF.